This is a list of T cell receptor beta chains from one sample in a study of response to subunit inactivated influenza vaccine. TCRdb analysed the RT-PCR reads with MiXCR anew, one entry per CDR3 protein. The data show over 800,000 distinct CDR3 sequences, with approximately 21% seen just once and roughly 10% held by the top ten. The sequences come from PBMCs from blood, collected around 5 days after vaccination. The receptors stem from a man aged 45 to 65 who received an inactivated influenza vaccine. Both conserved end residues are part of each CDR3. Size tells how often a clone was seen (once, few, many) or the class of an expanded clone, and some rows leave it out.

abundance: .; v_gene: TRBV28; len: 15; CDR3aa: CASNQVTVSRNTIYF
abundance: .; v_gene: TRBV6-2/TRBV6-3; len: 15; CDR3aa: CASTRQGARTGELFF
abundance: few; v_gene: TRBV7-2; len: 15; CDR3aa: CASSLGNRARYGYTF
abundance: few; v_gene: TRBV27; len: 15; CDR3aa: CASSLLGTGGIEQYF
abundance: .; v_gene: TRBV7-8; len: 13; CDR3aa: CASSQRVGNTIYF
abundance: .; v_gene: TRBV11-2; len: 15; CDR3aa: CASSLGRLPPYEQYF
abundance: many; v_gene: TRBV12-3/TRBV12-4; len: 14; CDR3aa: CASSGGNSYNEQFF
abundance: .; v_gene: TRBV20-1; len: 15; CDR3aa: CSAIQLGRYNEKLFF
abundance: few; v_gene: TRBV12-3/TRBV12-4; len: 15; CDR3aa: CASSLAGAGTGELFF
abundance: .; v_gene: TRBV11-2; len: 18; CDR3aa: CASSLGAGLAGSFYEQYF
abundance: few; v_gene: TRBV7-8; len: 11; CDR3aa: CASSIVDTQYF
abundance: few; v_gene: TRBV20-1; len: 14; CDR3aa: CSATTGGSTGELFF
abundance: .; v_gene: TRBV20-1; len: 14; CDR3aa: CSAITSDGTDTQYF
abundance: .; v_gene: TRBV12-3/TRBV12-4; len: 18; CDR3aa: CASSIGETYFANTGELFF
abundance: .; v_gene: TRBV20-1; len: 14; CDR3aa: CSARLAGGLSEQFF
abundance: .; v_gene: TRBV5-1; len: 12; CDR3aa: CASSPREREQFF
abundance: .; v_gene: TRBV29-1; len: 12; CDR3aa: CSVEDWGYEQYF
abundance: .; v_gene: TRBV11-2; len: 14; CDR3aa: CASSPRLDSYEQYF
abundance: .; v_gene: TRBV6-2/TRBV6-3; len: 13; CDR3aa: CASSYAGDTEAFF
abundance: .; v_gene: TRBV20-1; len: 13; CDR3aa: CSATRGHGETQYF
abundance: .; v_gene: TRBV6-2/TRBV6-3; len: 17; CDR3aa: CASSPTLTGVKAGELFF
abundance: .; v_gene: TRBV12-3/TRBV12-4; len: 14; CDR3aa: CASRGQAMNTEAFF
abundance: few; v_gene: TRBV11-2; len: 14; CDR3aa: CASSLSAGGTEAFF
abundance: .; v_gene: TRBV9; len: 13; CDR3aa: CASSSQGGHEQFF
abundance: few; v_gene: TRBV7-2; len: 17; CDR3aa: CASSLAVSGRVSNEQFF
abundance: few; v_gene: TRBV20-1; len: 13; CDR3aa: CSAPGLGSDEQFF
abundance: few; v_gene: TRBV20-1; len: 13; CDR3aa: CSARTGDSYEQYF
abundance: few; v_gene: TRBV6-4; len: 14; CDR3aa: CASSVGEGNYGYTF
abundance: few; v_gene: TRBV4-2; len: 16; CDR3aa: CASSSTRTTPNTEAFF
abundance: .; v_gene: TRBV24-1; len: 15; CDR3aa: CATSDLAGKWYEQFF
abundance: few; v_gene: TRBV28; len: 13; CDR3aa: CASSKYTTGELFF
abundance: .; v_gene: TRBV5-1; len: 17; CDR3aa: CASSLETSDGPNEKLFF
abundance: few; v_gene: TRBV6-2/TRBV6-3; len: 15; CDR3aa: CASSRFGGRAIEQFF
abundance: .; v_gene: TRBV4-1; len: 16; CDR3aa: CASSWDRSYSNQPQHF
abundance: many; v_gene: TRBV24-1; len: 16; CDR3aa: CATSWGGATNTGELFF
abundance: few; v_gene: TRBV14; len: 17; CDR3aa: CASSPIPGRAGLYEQYF
abundance: few; v_gene: TRBV9; len: 17; CDR3aa: CASSGTTDTRGQNIQYF
abundance: few; v_gene: TRBV7-8; len: 16; CDR3aa: CASSVGTLPRDEKLFF
abundance: medium-sized; v_gene: TRBV29-1; len: 18; CDR3aa: CSVEFLSATGGSTDTQYF
abundance: many; v_gene: TRBV15; len: 16; CDR3aa: CATSRSFSGQGYEQYF
abundance: few; v_gene: TRBV20-1; len: 15; CDR3aa: CSARDRIRVGEKLFF
abundance: .; v_gene: TRBV20-1; len: 15; CDR3aa: CSARDPSGSRETQYF
abundance: few; v_gene: TRBV7-2; len: 16; CDR3aa: CASRPRGGAGANVLTF
abundance: few; v_gene: TRBV20-1; len: 15; CDR3aa: CSAIWEMSSGNTIYF
abundance: many; v_gene: TRBV6-1; len: 14; CDR3aa: CASTEWGLEDTQYF
abundance: .; v_gene: TRBV3-1; len: 14; CDR3aa: CASSYIQGSYEQYF
abundance: few; v_gene: TRBV12-3/TRBV12-4; len: 15; CDR3aa: CASRFRDFSYNEQFF
abundance: few; v_gene: TRBV12-3/TRBV12-4; len: 14; CDR3aa: CASRQDSQNTEAFF
abundance: .; v_gene: TRBV11-2; len: 15; CDR3aa: CASSLRDSTNEKLFF
abundance: few; v_gene: TRBV28; len: 19; CDR3aa: CASSSAFIGLAGRTDTQYF
abundance: .; v_gene: TRBV25-1; len: 14; CDR3aa: CATRSPGGNSPLHF
abundance: few; v_gene: TRBV12-3/TRBV12-4; len: 14; CDR3aa: CASSDRVINYEQYF
abundance: .; v_gene: TRBV4-1; len: 15; CDR3aa: CASSGEGTGLYEQYF
abundance: few; v_gene: TRBV3-1; len: 14; CDR3aa: CASSLSGTGNTIYF
abundance: .; v_gene: TRBV20-1; len: 13; CDR3aa: CSAQATSTDTQYF
abundance: .; v_gene: TRBV24-1; len: 12; CDR3aa: CAIGDSPYEQYF